This T cell receptor beta chain was captured in a study of blood T cell repertoires in COVID-19. Looking at the study overall: Specimens from acute and convalescent COVID-19 originated in the United States, Italy and Spain. Sample material is recorded as cDNA or gDNA derived from T cells, B-cell-depleted T cells, or PBMCs.

Source study methods: Reference gene primers were amplified, and this amplification served to estimate nucleated cell counts. Only in-frame clones appear in the TCRdb table, and some are missing; sequencing was by immunoSEQ multiplex PCR. V, J and clone size derive from that table, while D and trimming were established from the DNA sequence. The repertoire consists of 200,000 or so clones, with around 80% occurring once and the leading ten covering over 13%. The CDR3 totals 16 residues. Germline V lookup: CDR1 MNHNY, CDR2 SVGAGI (reference sequence). The germline V and J ends were trimmed by 5 bases and 1 base, with 15 bases remaining between them.

This receptor was identified in a man aged 25 to 45 with active or convalescent COVID-19. The sequenced material came from peripheral blood. The chain is built from TRBV6-6 and TRBJ1-5; tentatively, D is TRBD1 (5 bases). The DNA for the CDR3 is TGTGCCAGCAGTACCCTCGGGGGGTTGAGCAATCAGCCCCAGCATTTT. This gives the protein CASSTLGGLSNQPQHF.